Following are 11 T cell receptor beta chains from one sample sequenced in a study of CD8 T cells in Susac syndrome. With random hexamers, about 0.5 to 1 ug RNA was reverse transcribed. Each CDR3 protein is one row after TCRdb ran MiXCR on the immunoSEQ multiplex PCR reads. Among about 47,000 distinct CDR3 sequences listed, more than 85% were seen once. Sequencing was performed on CD8+ T cells from PBMCs. The receptor set was obtained from a human donor in good health.

The chain is built from TRBV7-9 and TRBJ2-5; D gene uncertain. Trimming left V 2 bases short and J 1 base short, with 5 bases between. The CDR3 covers 13 residues. Germline-derived CDR1 and CDR2 are SEHNR and FQNEAQ (reference sequence). The CDR3 DNA reads TGTGCCAGCAGCTTACCTCTCCAAGAGACCCAGTACTTC. It translates to CASSLPLQETQYF.

CDR3 DNA sequence: TGTGCCGCACGGACAGGGAACGGGGAGCTGTTTTTT. This gives the protein CAARTGNGELFF. The V gene is TRBV10-3, the J gene TRBJ2-2, with TRBD1 matching over 8 bases. Germline lookup yields CDR1 ENHRY and CDR2 SYGVKD. The CDR3 consists of 12 residues. With 11 bases clipped from V and 7 bases from J, the junction kept 6 bases outside the gene matches.

This sequence joins TRBV4-3 and TRBJ2-1; D may be TRBD2 (6 bases). The V end lost 5 bases, the J end lost 3 bases, and 20 bases lay between the germline ends. The V gene's germline CDR1 is LGHNA and CDR2 YSLEER. CDR3 length: 17 residues. CDR3: CASSFSPAGNDYNEQFF. In DNA form, the CDR3 reads TGCGCCAGCAGCTTCTCCCCGGCGGGGAACGACTACAATGAGCAGTTCTTC.

The CDR3 loop is CASSPSWRGMNTGELFF. CDR3 DNA sequence: TGCGCCAGCAGCCCTTCCTGGAGGGGGATGAACACCGGGGAGCTGTTTTTT. The chain uses TRBV4-1 and TRBJ2-2; perhaps D is TRBD1 or TRBD2 (6 bases each). CDR1 is MGHRA, CDR2 YSYEKL, per germline. This CDR3 contains 17 residues. Trimming removed 4 bases from V and 1 base from J, with 16 bases in between.

This chain uses TRBV11-2 with TRBJ2-2; 7 positions agree with TRBD1. Germline V lookup: CDR1 SGHAT, CDR2 FQNNGV. J gave up 2 bases and V 1 base, and 7 bases lay outside the gene matches. The CDR3 totals 17 residues. CDR3 sequence: CASSLATWDSNTGELFF. CDR3 bases: TGTGCCAGCAGCTTAGCTACGTGGGACAGCAACACCGGGGAGCTGTTTTTT.

The rearrangement links TRBV5-1 to TRBJ2-1; D could derive from TRBD1 or TRBD2 (5 bases each). Germline V CDR1 and CDR2: SGHRS, YFSETQ. V shed 7 bases and J shed 6 bases, with 14 bases lying between them. This CDR3 is built from 13 residues. This CDR3 reads CASSRRETNEQFF. DNA of the CDR3: TGCGCCAGCTCCCGCAGGGAGACCAATGAGCAGTTCTTC.

This clonotype has a handful of counts. The chain recombines TRBV29-1 with TRBJ2-7; TRBD2 might be the D (7 bases). CDR1 SQVTM and CDR2 ANQGSEA come from the germline V gene. The CDR3 has 15 amino acids. V was shortened by 0 bases and J by 3 bases, with 15 bases between the two germline ends. In nucleotides, the CDR3 is TGCAGCGTTGAAGATCAGCGGGACACGTTCTACGAGCAGTACTTC. This sequence encodes CSVEDQRDTFYEQYF.

This clonotype was seen only a few times. The CDR3 is CASTADFPYEQYF. For the CDR3, the DNA is TGTGCCAGCACTGCGGACTTCCCCTACGAGCAGTACTTC. V gene TRBV6-1 combines with J gene TRBJ2-7, with a tentative D call TRBD2 (5 bases). Trimming cost V 7 bases and J 2 bases, with 12 bases left between them. The length of the CDR3 is 13 residues. Per the germline V gene, CDR1 is MNHNS and CDR2 is SASEGT.

The gene calls are TRBV27 and TRBJ1-1; 12 bases are a match to TRBD1. CDR1 and CDR2 from the germline V gene are MNHEY and SMNVEV (reference sequence). The CDR3 loop spans 16 amino acids. V lost 5 bases and J lost 4; bases outside the gene matches: 8. The CDR3 coding sequence is TGTGCCAGCAGTCCCCTAGGGACAGGGGGCGTCACTGAAGCTTTCTTT. It yields the protein CASSPLGTGGVTEAFF.

The V and J genes are TRBV29-1 and TRBJ1-1; tentatively, D is TRBD1 (6 bases). Trimming left V 4 bases short and J 10 bases short, with 16 bases between. Germline CDR1 reads SQVTM; CDR2 reads ANQGSEA. This CDR3 is built from 12 residues. CDR3: CSVGAGAGGAFF. The CDR3 nucleotides are TGCAGCGTTGGGGCAGGGGCTGGAGGAGCTTTCTTT.

V usage is TRBV24-1 and J usage is TRBJ2-1; 13 positions match TRBD2. The CDR3 is 20 amino acids. The germline V gene has CDR1 KGHDR and CDR2 SFDVKD. Germline trimming cut 4 bases from V and 0 bases from J; bases unmatched to any gene: 11. In nucleotides, the CDR3 is TGTGCCACCAGTGACGCCGGGACTAGCGGGAACTTGCTCTCCTACAATGAGCAGTTCTTC. It codes for CATSDAGTSGNLLSYNEQFF.